The subject of this entry is one TCR beta chain. The CDR3 contains 13 residues. Trimming took 7 bases from V and 1 from J, leaving 11 bases between them. Germline-derived CDR1 and CDR2 are MGHDK and SYGVNS. TCR beta CDR3 regions were amplified from RNA transcripts. Investigators did first-round RT-PCR with HTBI primers, then second-round multiplex PCR. MiXCR, applied by TCRdb to the multiplex PCR reads, yields one record per CDR3 protein. The data hold 740,000 or so distinct CDR3 sequences, with roughly 41% observed a single time. This sample was included in a study of Graves' ophthalmopathy and Graves' hyperthyroidism. Ophthalmopathic donors had moderate-to-severe activity, CAS ≥3 and NOSPECS ≥4, with disease that had lasted under 3 months. Fresh peripheral blood, over 9.5 ml, was the PBMC source.

This chain connects TRBV25-1 to TRBJ2-7; D perhaps matches TRBD2 (6 bases). The clonotype originates from an adult man with Graves' ophthalmopathy. Sequencing was done on a sample of peripheral blood. CDR3 coding DNA: TGTGCCAGCACCCCGGGAGCGTCCTACGAGCAGTACTTC. Its protein product is CASTPGASYEQYF.